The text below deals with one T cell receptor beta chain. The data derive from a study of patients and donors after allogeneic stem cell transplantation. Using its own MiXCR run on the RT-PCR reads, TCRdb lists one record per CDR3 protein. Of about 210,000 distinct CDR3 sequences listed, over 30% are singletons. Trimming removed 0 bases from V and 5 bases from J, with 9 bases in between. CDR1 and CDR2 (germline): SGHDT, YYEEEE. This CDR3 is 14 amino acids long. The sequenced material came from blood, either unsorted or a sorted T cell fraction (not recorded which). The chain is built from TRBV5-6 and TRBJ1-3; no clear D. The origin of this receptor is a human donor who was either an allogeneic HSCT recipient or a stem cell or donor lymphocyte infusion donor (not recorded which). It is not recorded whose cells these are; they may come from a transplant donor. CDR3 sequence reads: CASSLGTRRNTIYF. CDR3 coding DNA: TGTGCCAGCAGCTTGGGGACCCGGAGAAACACCATATATTTT. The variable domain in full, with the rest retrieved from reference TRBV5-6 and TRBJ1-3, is DAGVTQSPTHLIKTRGQQVTLRCSPKSGHDTVSWYQQALGQGPQFIFQYYEEEERQRGNFPDRFSGHQFPNYSSELNVNALLLGDSALYLCASSLGTRRNTIYFGEGSWLTVV.